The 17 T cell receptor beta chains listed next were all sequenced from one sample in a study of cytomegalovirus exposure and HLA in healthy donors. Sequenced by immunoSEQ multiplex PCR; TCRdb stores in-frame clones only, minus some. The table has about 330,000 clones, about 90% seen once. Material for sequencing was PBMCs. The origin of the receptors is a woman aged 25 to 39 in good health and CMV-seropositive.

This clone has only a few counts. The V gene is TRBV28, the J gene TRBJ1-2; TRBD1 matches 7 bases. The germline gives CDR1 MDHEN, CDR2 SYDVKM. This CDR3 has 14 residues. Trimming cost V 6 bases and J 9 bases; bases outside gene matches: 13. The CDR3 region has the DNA TGTGCCAGCAGAATGGTTGTACAGGGGACTCGCTACACCTTC. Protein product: CASRMVVQGTRYTF.

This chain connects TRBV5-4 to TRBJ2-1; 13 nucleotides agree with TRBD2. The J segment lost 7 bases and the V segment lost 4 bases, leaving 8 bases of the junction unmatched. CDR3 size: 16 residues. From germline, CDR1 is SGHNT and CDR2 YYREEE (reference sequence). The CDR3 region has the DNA TGTGCCAGCAGCAGCTCGGGACTAGCGGGACTGAATGAGCAGTTCTTC. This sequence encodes CASSSSGLAGLNEQFF.

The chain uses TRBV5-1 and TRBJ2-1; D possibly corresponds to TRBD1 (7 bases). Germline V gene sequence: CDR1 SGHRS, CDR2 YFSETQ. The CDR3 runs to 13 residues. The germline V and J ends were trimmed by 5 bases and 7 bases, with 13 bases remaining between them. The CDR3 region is CASSLRGDNEQFF. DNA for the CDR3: TGCGCCAGCAGTCTCAGGGGGGATAATGAGCAGTTCTTC.

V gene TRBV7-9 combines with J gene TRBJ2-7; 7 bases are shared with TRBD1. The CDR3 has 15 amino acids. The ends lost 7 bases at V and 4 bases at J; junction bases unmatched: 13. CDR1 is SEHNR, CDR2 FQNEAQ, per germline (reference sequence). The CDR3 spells CASTKRTTGEYEQYF. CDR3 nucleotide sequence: TGTGCCAGCACCAAACGAACCACAGGGGAATACGAGCAGTACTTC.

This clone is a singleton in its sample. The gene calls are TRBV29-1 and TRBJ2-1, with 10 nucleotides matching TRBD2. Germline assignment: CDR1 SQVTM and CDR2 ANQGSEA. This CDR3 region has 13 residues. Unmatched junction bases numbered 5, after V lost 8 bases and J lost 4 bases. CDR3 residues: CSLPSGSYNEQFF. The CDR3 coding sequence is TGCAGCCTCCCTAGCGGGAGTTACAATGAGCAGTTCTTC.

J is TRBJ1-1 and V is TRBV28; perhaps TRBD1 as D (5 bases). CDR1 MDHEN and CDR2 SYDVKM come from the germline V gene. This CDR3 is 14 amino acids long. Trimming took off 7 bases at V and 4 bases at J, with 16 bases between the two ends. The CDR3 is CASTSTRERTEAFF. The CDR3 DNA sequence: TGTGCCAGCACCTCGACCAGGGAACGCACTGAAGCTTTCTTT.

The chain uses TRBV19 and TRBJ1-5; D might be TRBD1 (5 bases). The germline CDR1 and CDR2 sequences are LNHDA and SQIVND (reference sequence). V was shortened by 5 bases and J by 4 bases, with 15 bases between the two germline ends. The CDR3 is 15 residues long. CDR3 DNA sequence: TGTGCCAGTAGTCGAGAGGCCTGGGGGAATCAGCCCCAGCATTTT. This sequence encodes CASSREAWGNQPQHF.

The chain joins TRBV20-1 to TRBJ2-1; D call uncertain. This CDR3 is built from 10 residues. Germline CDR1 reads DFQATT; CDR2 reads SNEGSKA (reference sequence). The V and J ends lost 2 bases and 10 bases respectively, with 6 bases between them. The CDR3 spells CSARREEQFF. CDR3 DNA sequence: TGCAGTGCTAGACGAGAAGAGCAGTTCTTC.

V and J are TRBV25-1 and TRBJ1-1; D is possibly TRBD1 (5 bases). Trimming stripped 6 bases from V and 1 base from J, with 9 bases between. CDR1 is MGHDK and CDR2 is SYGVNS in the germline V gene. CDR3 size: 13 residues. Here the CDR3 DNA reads TGTGCCAGCAGAGGGACGGCGAACACTGAAGCTTTCTTT. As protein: CASRGTANTEAFF.

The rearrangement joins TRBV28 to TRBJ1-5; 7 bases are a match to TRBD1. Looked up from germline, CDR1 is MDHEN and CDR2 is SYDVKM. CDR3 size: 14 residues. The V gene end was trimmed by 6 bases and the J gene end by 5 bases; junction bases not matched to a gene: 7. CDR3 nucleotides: TGTGCCAGCAGCCGTCGACAGGGTGATCAGCCCCAGCATTTT. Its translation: CASSRRQGDQPQHF.

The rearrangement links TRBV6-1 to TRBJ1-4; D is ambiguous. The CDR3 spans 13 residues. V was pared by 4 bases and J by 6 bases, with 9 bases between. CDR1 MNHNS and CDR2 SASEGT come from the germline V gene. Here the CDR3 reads CASSVSHHEKLFF. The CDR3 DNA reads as TGTGCCAGCAGTGTGAGTCATCATGAAAAACTGTTTTTT.

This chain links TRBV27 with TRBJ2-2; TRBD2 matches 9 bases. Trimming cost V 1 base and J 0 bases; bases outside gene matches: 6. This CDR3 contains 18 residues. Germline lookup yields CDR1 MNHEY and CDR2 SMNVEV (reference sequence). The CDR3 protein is CASSLLGSGSSNTGELFF. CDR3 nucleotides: TGTGCCAGCAGTTTATTAGGTAGCGGGAGCTCGAACACCGGGGAGCTGTTTTTT.

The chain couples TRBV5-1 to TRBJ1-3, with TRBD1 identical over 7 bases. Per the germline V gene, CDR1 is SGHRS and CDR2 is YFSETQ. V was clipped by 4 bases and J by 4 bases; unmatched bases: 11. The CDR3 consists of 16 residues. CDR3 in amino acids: CASSPAGQAGGNTIYF. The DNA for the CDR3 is TGCGCCAGCAGCCCCGCCGGACAGGCGGGGGGAAACACCATATATTTT.

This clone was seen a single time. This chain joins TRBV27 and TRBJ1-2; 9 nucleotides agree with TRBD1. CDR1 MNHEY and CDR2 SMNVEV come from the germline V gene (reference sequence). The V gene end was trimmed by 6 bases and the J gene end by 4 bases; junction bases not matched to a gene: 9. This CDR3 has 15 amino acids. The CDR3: CASRLTGGVPYGYTF. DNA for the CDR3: TGTGCCAGCAGGCTCACAGGGGGCGTCCCCTATGGCTACACCTTC.

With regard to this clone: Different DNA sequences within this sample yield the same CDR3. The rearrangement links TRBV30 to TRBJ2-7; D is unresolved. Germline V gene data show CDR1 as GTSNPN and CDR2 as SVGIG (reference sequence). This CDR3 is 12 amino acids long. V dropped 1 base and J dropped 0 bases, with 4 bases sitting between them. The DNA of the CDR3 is TGTGCCTGGAGTGGGACCTCCTACGAGCAGTACTTC. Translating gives CAWSGTSYEQYF. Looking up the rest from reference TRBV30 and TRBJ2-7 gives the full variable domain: SQTIHQWPATLVQPVGSPLSLECTVEGTSNPNLYWYRQAAGRGLQLLFYSVGIGQISSEVPQNLSASRPQDRQFILSSKKLLLSDSGFYLCAWSGTSYEQYFGPGTRLTVT.

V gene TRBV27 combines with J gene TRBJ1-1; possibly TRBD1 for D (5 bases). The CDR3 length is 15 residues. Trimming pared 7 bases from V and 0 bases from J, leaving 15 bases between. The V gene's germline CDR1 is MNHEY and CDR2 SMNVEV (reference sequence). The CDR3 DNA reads TGTGCCAGCACCAATGGGGGGGGTCTGAACACTGAAGCTTTCTTT. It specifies CASTNGGGLNTEAFF.

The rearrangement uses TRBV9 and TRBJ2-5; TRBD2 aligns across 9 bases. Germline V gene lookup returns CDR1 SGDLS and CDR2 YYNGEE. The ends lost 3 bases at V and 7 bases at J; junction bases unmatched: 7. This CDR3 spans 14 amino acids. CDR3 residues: CASSEVSGGGTQYF. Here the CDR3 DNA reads TGTGCCAGCAGCGAAGTTAGCGGGGGTGGGACCCAGTACTTC.